This T cell receptor beta chain stems from a study of blood T cell repertoires in COVID-19. Study overall: Both acute and convalescent COVID-19 samples were obtained from the United States, Italy and Spain. The analysed material was cDNA or gDNA that came from T cells, B-cell-depleted T cells, or PBMCs.

This clone was counted at least ten times. J lost 0 bases, V lost 0 bases, and 12 bases had no gene match. Per germline, CDR1 SGHRS and CDR2 YFSETQ. The CDR3 runs to 18 residues. Under the authors' procedure: Estimated nucleated cell counts came from reference gene primer amplification. Some clones are missing from TCRdb's copy, which holds only in-frame ones; the method was immunoSEQ multiplex PCR. V, J and clone size reflect that table, while D and trimming were determined from the DNA. The sample comprises just under 250,000 clones, about 86% of which are singletons, and about 3.1% rests with the top ten.

V and J are TRBV5-1 and TRBJ2-7; 7 positions match TRBD2. This clonotype was sampled from a woman in her 30s who had recovered from COVID-19. The sample was peripheral blood. The CDR3 sequence: CASSLGLALLANSYEQYF. The CDR3 DNA reads TGCGCCAGCAGCTTGGGACTAGCCCTACTCGCAAACTCCTACGAGCAGTACTTC.